What follows is one T cell receptor (beta chain) and its context. Sequencing used immunoSEQ multiplex PCR; TCRdb keeps in-frame clones, though not all of them. The sample records roughly 70,000 clones, 90% being singletons. The length of the CDR3 is 14 residues. Germline assignment: CDR1 SGHTA and CDR2 FQGTGA. The V segment lost 5 bases and the J segment 9 bases; nucleotides outside the gene matches: 6. This sample was taken from a study of T cell clones after liver transplantation. Study at large: Subjects received no induction therapy and standard immunosuppression until randomization at 12-24 months post-transplant. Samples came pre-transplant, pre-randomization before withdrawal, and post-randomization after withdrawal ended.

The genes are TRBV7-3 and TRBJ2-1; 11 nucleotides match TRBD2. The clonotype originates from a human donor who received a liver transplant. The material was CD4+ T cells from blood, obtained before liver transplant. CDR3 bases: TGTGCCAGCAGCACTAGCGGGGGCCCGGGTGAGCAGTTCTTC. It encodes CASSTSGGPGEQFF.